Below, 4 T cell receptor beta chains from the same sample are listed, as sequenced in a study of memory CD4+ T cells and cytomegalovirus serostatus (dated by TCRdb to between 2018 and 2021). Libraries were built with the immunoSEQ multiplex PCR assay. TCRdb's version of the immuneACCESS table is confined to in-frame rearrangements and falls short of the full clone set. An unresolved V gene accounts for under half of the shortfall where checked; the remainder is of unknown origin. Here the sample has about 44,000 clones; less than 85% occur a single time. The ten largest make up less than 2.5% of the sample. Single viable CD3+CD4+CD8-CD45RO+ cells were sorted as memory CD4+ T cells on a FACSAria II. The sequenced sample was memory CD4+ T cells from blood. The receptor set was obtained from an adult in good health and CMV-seronegative.

The rearrangement links TRBV6-5 to TRBJ2-5; 8 nucleotides agree with TRBD2. CDR3 length: 15 amino acids. Germline V gene lookup returns CDR1 MNHEY and CDR2 SVGAGI. The V segment lost 6 bases and the J segment 4 bases; nucleotides outside the gene matches: 10. The CDR3 reads CASRSGGGRIETQYF. The CDR3 bases are TGTGCCAGCAGGTCGGGAGGGGGGAGGATAGAGACCCAGTACTTC.

The chain recombines TRBV4-1 with TRBJ2-1, with unresolved D. Germline loops: CDR1 MGHRA, CDR2 YSYEKL. There are 13 residues in the CDR3. Trimming left V 6 bases short and J 4 bases short, with 10 bases between. CDR3 residues: CASSQDPYNEQFF. CDR3 bases: TGCGCCAGCAGTCAGGACCCTTACAATGAGCAGTTCTTC.

This clone has more than one count but fewer than ten. V usage is TRBV7-8 and J usage is TRBJ1-2; a weak D match, TRBD1 (6 bases). Trimming removed 5 bases from V and 8 bases from J, with 21 bases in between. The V gene's germline CDR1 is SGHVS and CDR2 FQNEAQ. The CDR3 covers 15 residues. CDR3 region: CASSEGGTLLIGYTF. CDR3 sequence (DNA): TGTGCCAGCAGCGAAGGGGGGACCCTGCTAATAGGCTACACCTTC.

This clone showed up just a few times. The chain couples TRBV19 to TRBJ1-4; unclear D gene. The V end lost 1 base, the J end lost 2 bases, and 5 bases lay between the germline ends. Germline CDR1 and CDR2: LNHDA and SQIVND (reference sequence). The length of the CDR3 is 14 residues. The CDR3 region has the DNA TGTGCCAGTAGTATAGGCGGGACTAATGAAAAACTGTTTTTT. It specifies CASSIGGTNEKLFF.